The 6 T cell receptor beta chains below come from one sample, sequenced in a study of cytomegalovirus exposure and HLA in healthy donors. Produced via immunoSEQ multiplex PCR; TCRdb's table is partial and in-frame only. Of 150,000 to 200,000 clones in the sample, 85% were seen once. Material: PBMCs. These receptors were collected from a man in his late teens or twenties in good health and CMV-seropositive.

This clone was picked up one time. Other nucleotide sequences from this sample produce the same CDR3. The gene calls are TRBV27 and TRBJ2-1; 10 bases agree with TRBD2. This CDR3 has 14 residues. Germline CDR1 is MNHEY and CDR2 is SMNVEV (reference sequence). Trimming at V came to 6 bases and at J to 4 bases, leaving 3 bases not matched to a gene. Here the CDR3 reads CASRLAGGYNEQFF. CDR3 nucleotides: TGTGCCAGCAGGTTAGCGGGGGGATACAATGAGCAGTTCTTC.

The rearrangement links TRBV5-1 to TRBJ2-3; D might be TRBD1 (5 bases). The V and J ends lost 3 bases and 2 bases respectively, with 16 bases between them. This CDR3 comprises 16 residues. Germline lookup yields CDR1 SGHRS and CDR2 YFSETQ. CDR3 bases: TGCGCCAGCAGCTCATGGACACCGACCGTCACAGATACGCAGTATTTT. Translating gives CASSSWTPTVTDTQYF. The full variable domain, completed using reference TRBV5-1 and TRBJ2-3, is KAGVTQTPRYLIKTRGQQVTLSCSPISGHRSVSWYQQTPGQGLQFLFEYFSETQRNKGNFPGRFSGRQFSNSRSEMNVSTLELGDSALYLCASSSWTPTVTDTQYFGPGTRLTVL.

The chain joins TRBV10-2 to TRBJ1-3; D remains ambiguous. Looked up from germline, CDR1 is WSHSY and CDR2 is SAAADI. Trimming left V 5 bases short and J 1 base short, with 9 bases between. CDR3 size: 14 residues. The DNA of the CDR3 is TGCGCCAGCAGTTCCCCTAAATCTGGAAACACCATATATTTT. It yields the protein CASSSPKSGNTIYF.

The gene calls are TRBV19 and TRBJ2-7; 8 nucleotides align to TRBD1. The ends lost 5 bases at V and 4 bases at J; junction bases unmatched: 7. The CDR3 length is 14 residues. CDR1 and CDR2 from the germline V gene are LNHDA and SQIVND (reference sequence). CDR3 DNA sequence: TGTGCCAGTAGTTCCTCAGGGGGCCCATACGAGCAGTACTTC. It is translated as CASSSSGGPYEQYF.

The J gene is TRBJ2-1, the V gene TRBV7-3; TRBD2 matches 12 bases. V lost 5 bases to trimming and J lost 1 base; unmatched junction nucleotides: 6. Germline V gene lookup returns CDR1 SGHTA and CDR2 FQGTGA. There are 17 residues in the CDR3. CDR3 amino acids: CASSPGLAGRSYNEQFF. As DNA, the CDR3 is TGTGCCAGCAGCCCCGGACTAGCGGGAAGATCCTACAATGAGCAGTTCTTC.

This clone is a singleton in its sample. The chain recombines TRBV5-1 with TRBJ1-1; the D is unclear. CDR3 length: 13 residues. CDR1 and CDR2 (germline): SGHRS, YFSETQ. Trimming shortened V by 1 base and J by 3 bases, and 7 bases separated the two germline ends. DNA for the CDR3: TGCGCCAGCAGCTTGAGCGGGTACACTGAAGCTTTCTTT. Translation gives CASSLSGYTEAFF.